The present T cell receptor (beta chain) was sequenced within a study of beta chain features in type 1 diabetes (dated by TCRdb to the late 2010s). General notes on the study: Mean age, gender distribution, total cell number and subset yield were not different between patients and healthy donors. A total of roughly 100 million sorted cells were examined across all samples, and a strong correlation was observed between cell number per subset and RNA yield. In the study, TCRB repertoires of sorted circulating CD4+ T cell subsets from recently diagnosed type 1 diabetes patients were compared with those of matched healthy donors. Whereas all 30 or so donors provided naive and central memory subsets, regulatory and stem cell-like memory subsets were isolated from just 8 patients and roughly eight healthy donors. What the work shows at the level of the full study, not this receptor alone: At VDJ recombination sites, type 1 diabetes patients had fewer insertions and more deleted nucleotides, which implies abnormalities in thymic rearrangement. Because the HLA sub-analyses included only small numbers of individuals, any influence of HLA type on TCRB rearrangement was left unresolved. In all four CD4+ subsets, TCRB CDR3 length was moderately but significantly shorter in type 1 diabetes patients. Shorter templates might be favored by PCR, yet because patient and control samples were amplified and corrected together, any such skew would affect both groups equally. Sequencing cDNA rather than genomic DNA could over-represent highly expressing activated cells, although activation and CD3 levels did not differ between groups. Naive, central memory and regulatory TCRB repertoires appeared to be more alike among patients than among healthy donors.

All of the isolated RNA was reverse transcribed with the High Capacity cDNA Reverse Transcription Kit, so expressed TCRB transcripts were sequenced. Naive, central memory and regulatory T cell samples underwent deep immunoSEQ sequencing, averaging around 3.7 million total reads per sample. Sorted cells were lysed in RLT buffer and RNA was extracted with DNase-treated RNeasy Micro or Mini kits, depending on cell number. To prevent cross-contamination, every cell subset was processed on its own, while patient and healthy donor samples were processed together. The immunoSEQ multiplex PCR was used to amplify TCRB sequences from cDNA, generating 87-bp fragments that spanned the CDR3 region. Sequencing of the amplicons was done on the Illumina HiSeq platform. The authors' pipeline ran thus. PCR bias was corrected computationally using synthetic template baselines, and reads within Hamming distance 2 were collapsed, with unmergeable singletons discarded. Reads were aligned to IMGT to assign V, D and J genes, CDR3 length, and insertions or deletions at six rearrangement sites. Within each subset, clonotype counts were normalized to the number of sorted cells before true diversity and Gini coefficients were calculated with the tcR R package. The overlap coefficient, calculated on TCRB nucleotide sequences, was used to quantify repertoire sharing. TCRdb limited this immuneACCESS table to in-frame rearrangements with V and J called. A share of clones is missing; checked studies link under half to unresolved V genes, and the rest is unexplained. That table supplies the V and J calls and clone size; D and trimming were determined from the DNA. Recorded for this sample are 200,000 to 250,000 clones; around 9.9% of them occurred a single time. The ten largest account for approximately 1.5% of the sample.

This clone was seen ten or more times. Its antigen is still unknown. No base-level quality is on record; no much larger clone is a single base apart. Each donor gave one peripheral blood draw, roughly 110 mL on average, collected into heparinised tubes. A BD FACSAria II was used to sort naive, central memory, regulatory and stem cell-like memory CD4+ T cells with a panel that included CD45RO, CCR7, CD25, CD127, CD95 and CD27. All sorted populations exceeded 95% purity. PBMCs were isolated right away by Lymphoprep density gradient centrifugation and were stained directly, without culture. So that batch effects would be minimized, each experiment stained and sorted samples in pairs, pairing one healthy donor with one patient. V ends up 9 bases short and J 8 bases short, with an unmatched junction base count of 8. In the germline V gene, CDR1 corresponds to LGHNT and CDR2 to FRNRAP. Including the terminal cysteine and phenylalanine, the CDR3 comprises 13 residues. Of the read, only the CDR3 DNA is kept; its 39 bases are in frame from base 1.

The sequenced sample was central memory CD4+ T cells from blood. The receptor comes from a man between 18 and 29 years old in good health. The chain is made from TRBV12-5 and TRBJ2-3, with 10 bases aligning to TRBD1. The DNA reads as follows: TGTGCTAGCGGGACAGGGGAATTTGGTACGCAGTATTTT. Its coded protein is CASGTGEFGTQYF.